This T cell receptor beta chain was obtained from a study of shared clonotypes between healthy human individuals. Study information: Donors had three CD4 naive, three CD4 memory, two CD8 naive and one CD8 memory plate apiece. Study results and limitations: What limited the represented genetic and exposure-history diversity was the small number of donors. The sampled material consisted only of blood, and tissue repertoires are likely to differ.

Cells designated naive CD8 were CD45RO-negative and were positively selected for CCR7, with terminally differentiated effector memory CD45RA+ cells excluded. This CDR3 has 20 amino acids. The V end was cut by 3 bases, the J end by 0 bases, with 24 bases between. Per germline, CDR1 SGDLS and CDR2 YYNGEE. Repertoires were generated with immunoSEQ multiplex PCR, while TCRdb's copy carries only in-frame clones and drops some. The repertoire has roughly 810,000 clones, 96% of them found once; the top ten carry less than 0.25%. In the case of this clone: Its specificity is unknown.

The clonotype was recovered from a man in his thirties or forties in good health. This rearrangement joins TRBV9 to TRBJ2-2; D possibly corresponds to TRBD2 (5 bases). The specimen was naive CD8+ T cells sorted from blood. CDR3 residues: CASSETLLAWGAANTGELFF. The CDR3 coding sequence is TGTGCCAGCAGCGAAACCCTTTTGGCCTGGGGAGCGGCGAACACCGGGGAGCTGTTTTTT.